The 6 T cell receptor beta chains listed next were all sequenced from one sample in a study of spatial heterogeneity in lung cancer. The time point: sample taken at primary tumor resection. TCRdb used MiXCR to reprocess the 5' RACE reads, holding one entry per CDR3 protein. The sample shows about 11,000 distinct CDR3 sequences, 6.3% of them seen only once. The input for sequencing was PBMCs, taken at surgery. All receptors come from a male donor with early-stage non-small cell lung cancer.

This clonotype was picked up many times. The V gene is TRBV28, the J gene TRBJ1-5; perhaps TRBD1 as D (6 bases). The V end was cut by 3 bases, the J end by 6 bases, with 12 bases between. This CDR3 has 14 amino acids. Germline V gene lookup returns CDR1 MDHEN and CDR2 SYDVKM. For the CDR3, the DNA is TGTGCCAGCAGTTTCCCAGGGGCCGGTCAGCCCCAGCATTTT. The encoded protein is CASSFPGAGQPQHF.

Ten or more counts support this clonotype. This chain uses TRBV10-2 with TRBJ2-1; 11 bases agree with TRBD2. The J segment lost 5 bases and the V segment lost 8 bases, leaving 8 bases of the junction unmatched. The germline gives CDR1 WSHSY, CDR2 SAAADI. CDR3 size: 15 residues. CDR3 loop: CASALSGRANNEQFF. For the CDR3, the DNA is TGCGCCAGCGCCCTTAGCGGGAGGGCAAACAATGAGCAGTTCTTC.

This clonotype was recorded many times. The chain uses TRBV7-9 and TRBJ2-1; 9 bases map to TRBD2. The length of the CDR3 is 15 residues. The V gene end was trimmed by 5 bases and the J gene end by 3 bases; junction bases not matched to a gene: 5. The germline V gene encodes CDR1 SEHNR and CDR2 FQNEAQ (reference sequence). The CDR3 DNA is TGTGCCAGCAGCCGAGCGGGAGGTAACTACAATGAGCAGTTCTTC. Translated, it gives CASSRAGGNYNEQFF.

This clonotype was seen many times. V gene TRBV2 combines with J gene TRBJ2-7; D uncertain. Looked up from germline, CDR1 is SNHLY and CDR2 is FYNNEI. The CDR3 length is 13 residues. The V and J ends lost 6 bases and 1 base respectively, with 10 bases between them. The CDR3 DNA reads as TGTGCCAGCAGGGTCGGCTTATCCTACGAGCAGTACTTC. Its translation is CASRVGLSYEQYF.

In its sample, this clonotype is medium-sized. The chain carries TRBV7-6 and TRBJ1-5, with D perhaps matching TRBD1 (6 bases). The CDR3 contains 15 residues. V lost 0 bases and J lost 11, with 17 bases in between. Germline V gene sequence: CDR1 SGHVS, CDR2 FNYEAQ. The CDR3 is CASSLAAGAIGAQHF. The CDR3 DNA reads as TGTGCCAGCAGCTTAGCGGCAGGGGCGATCGGGGCCCAGCATTTT. Drawing the rest from reference TRBV7-6 and TRBJ1-5, the complete variable domain is GAGVSQSPRYKVTKRGQDVALRCDPISGHVSLYWYRQALGQGPEFLTYFNYEAQQDKSGLPNDRFSAERPEGSISTLTIQRTEQRDSAMYRCASSLAAGAIGAQHFGDGTRLSIL.

Ten or more counts support this clonotype. V usage is TRBV7-9 and J usage is TRBJ2-5; either TRBD1 or TRBD2 may fit D (5 bases each). The CDR3 has 14 amino acids. Trimming stripped 5 bases from V and 5 bases from J, with 15 bases between. CDR1 and CDR2 (germline): SEHNR, FQNEAQ (reference sequence). CDR3 loop: CASSDRGQAETQYF. CDR3 DNA: TGTGCCAGCAGCGACCGGGGCCAGGCGGAGACCCAGTACTTC.